One sample yielded the 30 T cell receptor beta chains listed below, sequenced in a study of CD8 T cells in acute hepatitis C reinfection. Sequencing was performed with immunoSEQ multiplex PCR; in TCRdb, only in-frame clones are kept and a portion is missing. The profile shows 30,000 to 45,000 clones, 70% to 90% of them singletons. As to time point: naive CD8 control sorted from an acute-time-point sample. The sample comprised naive CD8+ T cells from PBMCs. The source is a woman aged 18 to 35 who spontaneously cleared hepatitis C infection.

The chain carries TRBV27 and TRBJ1-1; 9 bases map to TRBD1. Germline assignment: CDR1 MNHEY and CDR2 SMNVEV (reference sequence). Trimming removed 6 bases from V and 4 bases from J; junction bases left unmatched: 6. There are 14 residues in the CDR3. CDR3 bases: TGTGCCAGCAGACCGGGACAGGGAGGCACTGAAGCTTTCTTT. The encoded protein is CASRPGQGGTEAFF.

The V gene is TRBV7-9, the J gene TRBJ1-1, with unresolved D. The germline V and J ends were trimmed by 0 bases and 4 bases, with 6 bases remaining between them. Germline CDR1 SEHNR, CDR2 FQNEAQ (reference sequence). The CDR3 runs to 13 residues. The CDR3 DNA reads as TGTGCCAGCAGCTTAGCGGGGATCACTGAAGCTTTCTTT. Translating gives CASSLAGITEAFF. Full variable domain (rest looked up from reference TRBV7-9 and TRBJ1-1): DTGVSQNPRHKITKRGQNVTFRCDPISEHNRLYWYRQTLGQGPEFLTYFQNEAQLEKSRLLSDRFSAERPKGSFSTLEIQRTEQGDSAMYLCASSLAGITEAFFGQGTRLTVV.

This chain connects TRBV11-2 to TRBJ2-7; D possibly uses TRBD1 or TRBD2 (5 bases each). The CDR3 totals 13 residues. Trimming stripped 3 bases from V and 2 bases from J, with 8 bases between. Germline CDR1 and CDR2: SGHAT and FQNNGV. The CDR3 protein is CASSLGVPYEQYF. The CDR3 coding sequence is TGTGCCAGCAGCTTGGGGGTTCCCTACGAGCAGTACTTC. Full variable domain (rest looked up from reference TRBV11-2 and TRBJ2-7): EAGVAQSPRYKIIEKRQSVAFWCNPISGHATLYWYQQILGQGPKLLIQFQNNGVVDDSQLPKDRFSAERLKGVDSTLKIQPAKLEDSAVYLCASSLGVPYEQYFGPGTRLTVT.

The V and J genes are TRBV6-1 and TRBJ1-2, with a weak D call TRBD1 (5 bases). Trimming took 5 bases from V and 0 from J, leaving 13 bases between them. Germline V CDR1 and CDR2: MNHNS, SASEGT. CDR3 length equals 15 residues. The CDR3 loop is CASSPRDGANYGYTF. The CDR3 bases are TGTGCCAGCAGTCCCCGGGACGGAGCTAACTATGGCTACACCTTC.

The chain carries TRBV18 and TRBJ1-2; a weak D match, TRBD1 (6 bases). The CDR3 is 17 amino acids. From germline, CDR1 is KGHSH and CDR2 LQKENI. The V end lost 0 bases, the J end lost 3 bases, and 17 bases lay between the germline ends. The CDR3 nucleotides read TGTGCCAGCTCACCACCCCCTCAGGGGAAGTCCTACTATGGCTACACCTTC. It specifies CASSPPPQGKSYYGYTF.

The chain recombines TRBV10-3 with TRBJ2-7, with 7 nucleotides matching TRBD1. Losses at the gene ends were 6 bases for V and 3 bases for J; bases not matched to a gene: 11. Germline assignment: CDR1 ENHRY and CDR2 SYGVKD. CDR3 size: 15 residues. CDR3 in amino acids: CAIRAIRGPYYEQYF. In DNA, the CDR3 is TGTGCCATCAGGGCCATTAGGGGGCCCTACTACGAGCAGTACTTC.

The J gene is TRBJ2-1, the V gene TRBV6-6, with 11 bases identical to TRBD1. Per the germline V gene, CDR1 is MNHNY and CDR2 is SVGAGI (reference sequence). The V gene end was trimmed by 8 bases and the J gene end by 5 bases; junction bases not matched to a gene: 11. CDR3 length equals 16 residues. CDR3 residues: CASVVGQGVGNNEQFF. The DNA of the CDR3 is TGTGCCAGCGTGGTGGGACAGGGGGTAGGAAACAATGAGCAGTTCTTC.

CDR3 DNA sequence: TGTGCCAGCAGTCCCCGCGGGACAGGGCCCACTGAAGCTTTCTTT. Its translation: CASSPRGTGPTEAFF. The J gene is TRBJ1-1, the V gene TRBV27, with 9 bases aligning to TRBD1. V lost 5 bases to trimming and J lost 4 bases; unmatched junction nucleotides: 8. Germline V gene sequence: CDR1 MNHEY, CDR2 SMNVEV (reference sequence). The CDR3 has 15 amino acids.

The CDR3 DNA follows: TGTGCCAGCAGGACACAAGACCAAAGCGGGGAAAAACTGTTTTTT. Its protein product is CASRTQDQSGEKLFF. The chain carries TRBV6-5 and TRBJ1-4, with D unclear. Germline CDR1 reads MNHEY; CDR2 reads SVGAGI. V gave up 6 bases and J gave up 8 bases, with 19 bases separating them. The CDR3 runs 15 residues.

The chain has TRBV5-4 and TRBJ2-3; a possible D gene is TRBD1 (6 bases). V lost 2 bases and J lost 2, with 9 bases in between. In germline, CDR1 is SGHNT, CDR2 YYREEE (reference sequence). This CDR3 is 14 amino acids long. CDR3 sequence reads: CASSFDRTTDTQYF. Here the CDR3 DNA reads TGTGCCAGCAGCTTCGACAGGACCACAGATACGCAGTATTTT.

This chain uses TRBV5-1 with TRBJ1-4; D remains unclear. This CDR3 has 14 amino acids. V was pared by 0 bases and J by 10 bases, with 13 bases between. Per germline, CDR1 SGHRS and CDR2 YFSETQ. DNA of the CDR3: TGCGCCAGCAGCTTGGAACAGATCCCGGGAAAACTGTTTTTT. This encodes CASSLEQIPGKLFF.

The chain carries TRBV11-2 and TRBJ1-2; maybe TRBD1 (5 bases). V lost 6 bases to trimming and J lost 4 bases, with 12 bases between them. The CDR3 length is 13 residues. Germline V CDR1 and CDR2: SGHAT, FQNNGV. CDR3 sequence (DNA): TGTGCCAGCAGTCGTCCAGGGCTCTATGGCTACACCTTC. Amino acid sequence: CASSRPGLYGYTF.

The rearrangement links TRBV27 to TRBJ1-5; D remains unclear. CDR3 length: 14 amino acids. Germline V lookup: CDR1 MNHEY, CDR2 SMNVEV (reference sequence). V was cut by 0 bases and J by 9 bases, with 12 bases left in between. CDR3 nucleotides: TGTGCCAGCAGTTTATCTGCGGTAGTTAGGCCCCAGCATTTT. It codes for CASSLSAVVRPQHF.

Regarding this clone: The junction and the germline gene differ at one end; a read error may be behind it. The chain recombines TRBV7-9 with TRBJ1-2, with D perhaps TRBD1 (6 bases). The germline CDR1 and CDR2 sequences are SEHNR and FQNEAQ (reference sequence). The length of the CDR3 is 12 residues. CDR3 bases: TGTGCCAGCAGGTTAGGGGGCTATGGCTACACCTTC. As protein: CASRLGGYGYTF.

V gene TRBV19 combines with J gene TRBJ2-1, with 8 bases that match TRBD2. The CDR3 consists of 17 residues. Germline lookup yields CDR1 LNHDA and CDR2 SQIVND (reference sequence). Trimming took 6 bases from V and 1 from J; bases not matched to a gene: 11. The CDR3 reads CASSETGTRLSYNEQFF. CDR3 DNA sequence: TGTGCCAGTAGCGAAACCGGGACTAGGCTTTCCTACAATGAGCAGTTCTTC. The variable domain in full, with the rest retrieved from reference TRBV19 and TRBJ2-1, is DGGITQSPKYLFRKEGQNVTLSCEQNLNHDAMYWYRQDPGQGLRLIYYSQIVNDFQKGDIAEGYSVSREKKESFPLTVTSAQKNPTAFYLCASSETGTRLSYNEQFFGPGTRLTVL.

The chain joins TRBV14 to TRBJ2-3; D remains unclear. From germline, CDR1 is SGHDN and CDR2 FVKESK. V lost 3 bases and J lost 4, with 8 bases in between. This CDR3 is built from 13 residues. CDR3 protein: CASSHDRADTQYF. For the CDR3, the DNA is TGTGCCAGCAGCCATGACCGAGCAGATACGCAGTATTTT. The complete variable domain, with remaining parts taken from reference TRBV14 and TRBJ2-3, reads EAGVTQFPSHSVIEKGQTVTLRCDPISGHDNLYWYRRVMGKEIKFLLHFVKESKQDESGMPNNRFLAERTGGTYSTLKVQPAELEDSGVYFCASSHDRADTQYFGPGTRLTVL.

This chain uses TRBV27 with TRBJ2-7; 11 positions agree with TRBD1. This CDR3 region has 14 residues. Losses at the gene ends were 5 bases for V and 4 bases for J; bases not matched to a gene: 4. The germline V gene encodes CDR1 MNHEY and CDR2 SMNVEV (reference sequence). CDR3 region: CASSPGQGAYEQYF. CDR3 nucleotide sequence: TGTGCCAGCAGTCCCGGACAGGGGGCTTACGAGCAGTACTTC.

Regarding this clone: Other DNA variants within this sample encode the same CDR3. The chain recombines TRBV7-2 with TRBJ2-3; unclear D gene. This CDR3 is 11 amino acids long. CDR1 and CDR2 (germline): SGHTA, FQGNSA. Trimming stripped 3 bases from V and 3 bases from J, with 1 base between. CDR3: CASSFTDTQYF. In nucleotides, the CDR3 is TGTGCCAGCAGCTTTACAGATACGCAGTATTTT.

The J gene is TRBJ2-2, the V gene TRBV19; D not certain. The germline V and J ends were trimmed by 8 bases and 2 bases, with 15 bases remaining between them. CDR1 LNHDA and CDR2 SQIVND come from the germline V gene (reference sequence). This CDR3 region has 15 residues. In DNA, the CDR3 is TGTGCCAGTGAGCGCGCCGCGGATAACACCGGGGAGCTGTTTTTT. Amino acid sequence: CASERAADNTGELFF.

The sample holds one count of this clone. The V call is TRBV6-5, the J call TRBJ1-1; no definite D call. The germline gives CDR1 MNHEY, CDR2 SVGAGI. Trimming took 4 bases from V and 7 from J, leaving 13 bases between them. This CDR3 spans 13 amino acids. DNA of the CDR3: TGTGCCAGCAGTTTGAACGGCGGATTTGAAGCTTTCTTT. This gives the protein CASSLNGGFEAFF.

The chain recombines TRBV5-1 with TRBJ2-3; D perhaps matches TRBD1 (5 bases). The germline V gene has CDR1 SGHRS and CDR2 YFSETQ. The CDR3 sequence is 12 residues long. Trimming left V 6 bases short and J 2 bases short, with 7 bases between. CDR3 nucleotide sequence: TGCGCCAGCAAGGACAACACAGATACGCAGTATTTT. This encodes CASKDNTDTQYF.

J is TRBJ2-3 and V is TRBV6-6; D ambiguous. CDR1 is MNHNY and CDR2 is SVGAGI in the germline V gene (reference sequence). The CDR3 has 14 residues. V lost 3 bases and J 4 bases, leaving 11 bases between the germline ends. CDR3 nucleotides: TGTGCCAGCAGTTATACGGGTGTCGCAGATACGCAGTATTTT. Residues: CASSYTGVADTQYF.

In its sample, this clone was seen once. This chain joins TRBV18 and TRBJ2-5, with D possibly being TRBD1 (5 bases). Germline lookup yields CDR1 KGHSH and CDR2 LQKENI. V was pared by 3 bases and J by 1 base, with 9 bases between. The CDR3 spans 14 residues. The CDR3 is CASSPVDSQETQYF. The CDR3 nucleotides are TGTGCCAGCTCACCGGTCGACAGCCAAGAGACCCAGTACTTC. The variable domain in full, with the rest retrieved from reference TRBV18 and TRBJ2-5, is NAGVMQNPRHLVRRRGQEARLRCSPMKGHSHVYWYRQLPEEGLKFMVYLQKENIIDESGMPKERFSAEFPKEGPSILRIQQVVRGDSAAYFCASSPVDSQETQYFGPGTRLLVL.

The V and J genes are TRBV12-5 and TRBJ2-2, with TRBD1 matching 7 bases. Germline V gives CDR1 LGHNT, CDR2 FRNRAP. The CDR3 extends over 15 amino acids. V shed 6 bases and J 5 bases; nucleotides not matched to a gene: 9. In DNA, the CDR3 is TGTGCTAGTGGCCGTACAGGGGTGGTGACCGGGGAGCTGTTTTTT. Amino acids: CASGRTGVVTGELFF.

The chain uses TRBV7-9 and TRBJ2-1; D gene uncertain. There are 16 residues in the CDR3. Per germline, CDR1 SEHNR and CDR2 FQNEAQ (reference sequence). The V end was cut by 1 base, the J end by 8 bases, with 18 bases between. CDR3 loop: CASSLELVVDFDEQFF. The DNA for the CDR3 is TGTGCCAGCAGCTTAGAACTCGTAGTGGATTTCGATGAGCAGTTCTTC.

There are a few counts of this clone. The genes are TRBV5-4 and TRBJ2-7; no clear D. The germline CDR1 and CDR2 sequences are SGHNT and YYREEE (reference sequence). This CDR3 region has 12 residues. V lost 4 bases and J lost 2, with 7 bases in between. The CDR3 sequence is CASSLHTYEQYF. The CDR3 DNA is TGTGCCAGCAGCCTTCACACCTACGAGCAGTACTTC.

V is TRBV27 and J is TRBJ1-2; weak D call: TRBD1 (5 bases). Germline V gives CDR1 MNHEY, CDR2 SMNVEV (reference sequence). This CDR3 spans 15 amino acids. The V end lost 2 bases, the J end lost 8 bases, and 18 bases lay between the germline ends. For the CDR3, the DNA is TGTGCCAGCAGTTTAGGCGGACATTCGGGGAGCGGCTACACCTTC. It codes for CASSLGGHSGSGYTF.

This chain links TRBV7-9 with TRBJ1-1; 9 nucleotides match TRBD1. The CDR3 length is 16 residues. Germline trimming cut 6 bases from V and 7 bases from J; bases unmatched to any gene: 15. Germline CDR1 reads SEHNR; CDR2 reads FQNEAQ (reference sequence). CDR3 amino acids: CASRSGRQGGTHEAFF. DNA for the CDR3: TGTGCCAGCAGATCGGGCCGACAGGGGGGAACTCATGAAGCTTTCTTT.

Only one count was recorded for this clone. The chain has TRBV7-2 and TRBJ2-1; no firm D call. Germline V gives CDR1 SGHTA, CDR2 FQGNSA. V was shortened by 2 bases and J by 6 bases, with 14 bases between the two germline ends. The CDR3 consists of 15 residues. This chain's CDR3 is CASSLSALLANEQFF. The CDR3 DNA reads as TGTGCCAGCAGCTTATCAGCCCTATTAGCCAATGAGCAGTTCTTC.

In its sample, this clone was seen once. The J gene is TRBJ2-3, the V gene TRBV10-1; D is unclear. The CDR3 runs 13 residues. Looked up from germline, CDR1 is WNHNN and CDR2 is SYGVQD (reference sequence). V lost 4 bases and J 6 bases, leaving 11 bases between the germline ends. In DNA, the CDR3 is TGCGCCAGCAGTGGGCCAGGTTCGGATACGCAGTATTTT. This translates into CASSGPGSDTQYF.